Sequencing of this TCR beta chain was carried out in a study of T-cell reconstitution after alpha-beta-depleted transplantation in children (dated by TCRdb to the mid-2010s). About the investigation overall: T-cell immune reconstitution after TCRalphabeta/CD19-depleted allogeneic hematopoietic cell transplantation in children was quantitatively tracked in the study by means of TCR repertoire profiling.

This clonotype was recorded many times. The antigen it recognizes is unknown. No quality values exist for individual bases; no much larger clone is one base distant. V was cut back by 6 bases and J by 0 bases, leaving a gap of 14 bases between them. There are 15 amino acids in the CDR3, from cysteine to phenylalanine inclusive. The CDR3 DNA has 45 bases and is translated from base 1. In the germline V gene, CDR1 corresponds to MNHNS and CDR2 to SASEGT. In the paper's terms, the treatment or condition label means: allogeneic hematopoietic cell transplantation with graft depleted of TCRalphabeta T cells and CD19 B cells. The transplant recipients were children given TCRalphabeta/CD19-depleted allogeneic hematopoietic cell grafts. The protocol used for the library was PCR. Sequencing was performed on an Illumina HiSeq 2500. Molecular barcoding was employed in the preparation of TCR libraries, with unique molecular identifiers being used to normalize TCRbeta repertoire quantification. The public reads were run again by TCRdb, first through fastp at Q25 and then through MiXCR, and only productive beta chains were kept. One record per CDR3 amino acid sequence lists the most common genes and DNA. The sample records 280,000 or so distinct CDR3 sequences, around a tenth of which are singletons. The ten largest clones represent 23% of the sample.

What the authors observed across the whole study: The apparently early alphabetaT-cell count recovery about two months after transplant was reportedly dependent on only several hundred rapidly expanded clones derived from non-depleted graft cells. Over subsequent months, a decline in hyperexpanded clone frequencies was noted, and after one year, T-cell counts and TCRbeta diversity were mostly ascribed to newly produced T cells. In some patients, the high TCRbeta diversity seen at day 60 was put down to recipient T cells and intrathymic progenitors that had survived conditioning.

Sequences were derived from peripheral blood, sampled 180 days after TCRalphabeta/CD19-depleted stem cell transplant. The receptor chain draws on TRBV6-1 and TRBJ1-1; TRBD1 is possibly the D segment (5 matching bases). The source of this sequence is a male patient aged 2 to 10 who had a stem cell transplant for chronic granulomatous disease, so the T cells may come from the graft donor. At the DNA level, the sequence is TGTGCCAGCAGAGAACGCTCGACAGTGAACACTGAAGCTTTCTTT. Protein translation: CASRERSTVNTEAFF.